The clone carrying this T cell receptor beta chain came up many times. The data belong to a study of T cells in Graves' hyperthyroidism and ophthalmopathy. RNA transcripts gave rise to amplified TCR beta CDR3 regions. The TCR CDR3 first-round RT-PCR relied on the HTBI primer set. Using its own MiXCR run on the multiplex PCR reads, TCRdb lists one record per CDR3 protein. The sample consists of hundreds of thousands of distinct CDR3 sequences, approximately 15% of them appearing once. Germline V gene data show CDR1 as DFQATT and CDR2 as SNEGSKA (reference sequence). V was trimmed by 4 bases and J by 0 bases, leaving 9 bases between them. This CDR3 comprises 13 residues.

The source material was blood. This clonotype originated in a woman in her twenties or thirties with Graves' hyperthyroidism. The rearrangement joins TRBV20-1 to TRBJ1-1, with a weak D call TRBD1 (6 bases). CDR3 nucleotides: TGCAGTGCTACAGGGGATATGAACACTGAAGCTTTCTTT. This sequence encodes CSATGDMNTEAFF.